The 18 T cell receptor beta chains below were found in one sample sequenced in a study of naive and memory T cell subsets. The SP2 primer and nested alpha and beta constant region primers amplified ligated cDNA in four rounds. MiXCR, applied by TCRdb to the UMI-ligation and nested PCR reads, yields one record per CDR3 protein. The sample lists about 26,000 distinct CDR3 sequences; 5.2% were seen once. An oligonucleotide containing a UMI was ligated to the 3' end of TCR cDNA. Sequencing was carried out using blood. The origin of the receptors is an adult in good health.

This clonotype was detected many times. The chain links TRBV6-6 to TRBJ1-1, with a weak D call TRBD1 (5 bases). The germline V and J ends were trimmed by 6 bases and 8 bases, with 13 bases remaining between them. The CDR3 is made up of 12 amino acids. The germline CDR1 and CDR2 sequences are MNHNY and SVGAGI (reference sequence). The CDR3 reads CASSLRDVEAFF. In DNA form, the CDR3 reads TGTGCCAGCAGCCTACGGGACGTCGAAGCTTTCTTT.

This clonotype has at least ten counts. The rearrangement uses TRBV4-3 and TRBJ1-4; maybe TRBD1 (6 bases). Deletions cut 3 bases from V and 9 bases from J, with 17 bases between. From germline, CDR1 is LGHNA and CDR2 YSLEER. This CDR3 spans 15 amino acids. CDR3 bases: TGCGCCAGCAGCCAGGGGGCCACCGGTAGGCAAAAACTGTTTTTT. Translating gives CASSQGATGRQKLFF.

This clonotype was detected ten times or more. This rearrangement joins TRBV20-1 to TRBJ2-1; 9 bases are a match to TRBD2. The V gene's germline CDR1 is DFQATT and CDR2 SNEGSKA (reference sequence). Trimming took 5 bases from V and 1 from J; bases not matched to a gene: 9. This CDR3 has 16 residues. The CDR3 nucleotides are TGCAGTGCTCAAGGGCCGACTAGCGGATCCTACAATGAGCAGTTCTTC. This codes for CSAQGPTSGSYNEQFF.

This clonotype is medium-sized in the sample. This chain connects TRBV15 to TRBJ1-2; 7 positions match TRBD1. With V trimmed by 5 bases and J by 4 bases, 10 bases remained unmatched. This CDR3 has 15 residues. Germline V gene lookup returns CDR1 LNHNV and CDR2 YYDKDF (reference sequence). CDR3 in amino acids: CATSGWDSESYGYTF. In DNA, the CDR3 is TGTGCCACCAGCGGCTGGGACAGCGAAAGCTATGGCTACACCTTC.

This clonotype was seen repeatedly, ten times or more. The V and J genes are TRBV12-3 or TRBV12-4 and TRBJ1-2, with TRBD1 matching 9 bases. V gave up 5 bases and J gave up 4 bases; unmatched junction bases: 8. The CDR3 totals 15 residues. The CDR3 region is CASSPGDRESYGYTF. CDR3 DNA: TGTGCCAGCAGTCCGGGGGACAGGGAGTCCTATGGCTACACCTTC.

This clonotype has a count of ten or more. The chain employs TRBV28 and TRBJ2-7; D unresolved. The germline V and J ends were trimmed by 5 bases and 2 bases, with 7 bases remaining between them. This CDR3 has 12 residues. CDR1 is MDHEN, CDR2 SYDVKM, per germline. The chain's CDR3 is CASSVPAYEQYF. The CDR3 nucleotides are TGTGCCAGCAGTGTACCTGCCTACGAGCAGTACTTC.

The table lists this clonotype with many counts. CDR3 region: CASSSRGHTGELFF. In nucleotides, the CDR3 is TGTGCCAGCAGCTCCCGGGGGCACACCGGGGAGCTGTTTTTT. The genes are TRBV28 and TRBJ2-2; perhaps D is TRBD1 or TRBD2 (6 bases each). This CDR3 region has 14 residues. Per the germline V gene, CDR1 is MDHEN and CDR2 is SYDVKM. Trimming took 6 bases from V and 3 from J, leaving 11 bases between them.

This clonotype was counted at least ten times. The chain carries TRBV29-1 and TRBJ2-1; 10 bases align to TRBD2. This CDR3 comprises 15 residues. Losses at the gene ends were 4 bases for V and 6 bases for J; bases not matched to a gene: 9. Germline V gene data show CDR1 as SQVTM and CDR2 as ANQGSEA. In DNA, the CDR3 is TGCAGCGTTGCGCCCCGACTAGCGGGTAGCAATGAGCAGTTCTTC. Amino acids: CSVAPRLAGSNEQFF.

This clonotype counts as medium-sized. The chain has TRBV6-2 or TRBV6-3 and TRBJ2-3; 11 bases fit TRBD2. The CDR3 extends over 15 amino acids. Germline V lookup: CDR1 MNHEY, CDR2 SVGEGT. Trimming at V came to 5 bases and at J to 6 bases, leaving 7 bases not matched to a gene. The CDR3 region is CASSLLAGGSDTQYF. CDR3 coding DNA: TGTGCCAGCAGTCTCCTAGCGGGAGGTTCCGATACGCAGTATTTT.

This clonotype is medium-sized within its sample. This chain links TRBV6-5 with TRBJ2-1; TRBD1 is a possible D gene (6 bases). This CDR3 has 15 amino acids. Germline lookup yields CDR1 MNHEY and CDR2 SVGAGI. The germline V and J ends were trimmed by 0 bases and 4 bases, with 10 bases remaining between them. Here the CDR3 DNA reads TGTGCCAGCAGTTACTCAGGGACACCATACAATGAGCAGTTCTTC. Translation gives CASSYSGTPYNEQFF.

In its sample, this clonotype was seen a few times. CDR3 in amino acids: CASSISYNEQFF. CDR3 in DNA: TGTGCCAGCAGCATCTCCTACAATGAGCAGTTCTTC. The chain has TRBV11-2 and TRBJ2-1; D remains unclear. V was clipped by 5 bases and J by 0 bases, with 2 bases between them. The CDR3 spans 12 residues. Germline CDR1 is SGHAT and CDR2 is FQNNGV.

The rearrangement joins TRBV28 to TRBJ2-3, with D possibly matching TRBD2 (5 bases). Trimming pared 1 base from V and 4 bases from J, leaving 18 bases between. The CDR3 has 17 residues. The germline gives CDR1 MDHEN, CDR2 SYDVKM. DNA for the CDR3: TGTGCCAGCAGTTTATATTTCCCAGAGGGCGGCGCAGATACGCAGTATTTT. Translating it yields CASSLYFPEGGADTQYF.

The chain carries TRBV18 and TRBJ2-5, with no clear D. In germline, CDR1 is KGHSH, CDR2 LQKENI. This CDR3 has 15 amino acids. V lost 3 bases and J 1 base, leaving 12 bases between the germline ends. Here the CDR3 reads CASSPFPGPQETQYF. The CDR3 nucleotides are TGTGCCAGCTCACCGTTTCCCGGTCCCCAAGAGACCCAGTACTTC. The variable domain in full, completed from reference TRBV18 and TRBJ2-5, reads NAGVMQNPRHLVRRRGQEARLRCSPMKGHSHVYWYRQLPEEGLKFMVYLQKENIIDESGMPKERFSAEFPKEGPSILRIQQVVRGDSAAYFCASSPFPGPQETQYFGPGTRLLVL.

At least ten counts were recorded for this clonotype. V gene TRBV6-2 or TRBV6-3 combines with J gene TRBJ2-7; the D is unclear. Germline CDR1 MNHEY, CDR2 SVGEGT. The CDR3 covers 13 residues. Trimming pared 2 bases from V and 0 bases from J, leaving 5 bases between. The CDR3 DNA is TGTGCCAGCAGTTACGACTTCTCCTACGAGCAGTACTTC. Amino acids: CASSYDFSYEQYF.

This clonotype occurred a few times. A much larger clone sits a single nucleotide away, making a read error possible. V and J are TRBV18 and TRBJ1-1, with 9 bases identical to TRBD1. The CDR3 loop spans 16 amino acids. V was clipped by 3 bases and J by 1 base; unmatched bases: 6. Germline CDR1 is KGHSH and CDR2 is LQKENI. The CDR3 here is CASSPPGQGWNTEAFF. CDR3 DNA sequence: TGTGCCAGCTCACCCCCGGGACAGGGTTGGAACACTGAAGCTTTCTTT.

This clonotype appeared many times. This sequence joins TRBV19 and TRBJ2-3, with 8 bases aligning to TRBD2. V lost 2 bases and J lost 4; bases outside the gene matches: 8. CDR1 is LNHDA and CDR2 is SQIVND in the germline V gene (reference sequence). The CDR3 is 16 amino acids. The CDR3 loop reads CASSIFGGRYADTQYF. DNA of the CDR3: TGTGCCAGTAGTATATTTGGCGGGAGGTACGCAGATACGCAGTATTTT.

This clonotype was detected a few times. V usage is TRBV4-2 and J usage is TRBJ2-1; 10 nucleotides match TRBD2. The CDR3 contains 16 residues. The germline gives CDR1 LGHNA, CDR2 YNFKEQ. J gave up 8 bases and V 0 bases, and 7 bases lay outside the gene matches. DNA of the CDR3: TGTGCCAGCAGCCAAGAATTAGCGGGAGGATGGGATGAGCAGTTCTTC. Translating gives CASSQELAGGWDEQFF.

CDR3 nucleotides: TGCGCCAGCAGTGAAGCTGGCACGAATACGCAGTATTTT. It is translated as CASSEAGTNTQYF. The rearrangement uses TRBV10-2 and TRBJ2-3; D gene ambiguous. The CDR3 is 13 residues long. V lost 3 bases and J lost 7, with 11 bases in between. Germline V gene sequence: CDR1 WSHSY, CDR2 SAAADI.